This entry describes one T cell receptor (beta chain). The sample holds one count of this clone. No antigen is known for it. Qualities for individual bases were not recorded, and no much larger clone is one base off. This sample was included in a study of CD8+ T cells in alopecia areata (dated by TCRdb to 2016 to 2019). Regarding the complete study: Treated patients were enrolled in an open-label pilot trial of oral tofacitinib, 5 to 10 mg twice daily, for moderate-to-severe alopecia areata. Patients received tofacitinib for 6 to 18 months and were then followed off drug for 6 months to check for delayed response and recurrence. High-throughput TCRbeta sequencing was used to examine T cell clonal expansion in alopecia areata in both the C3H/HeJ mouse model and human patients. Scalp tissue and sorted CD4+ and CD8+ peripheral blood T cells from patchy and totalis/universalis alopecia areata patients and from healthy controls were covered by human TCRbeta sequencing. Tofacitinib-treated patients had biopsies at baseline and at 4 and 24 weeks of treatment, with a later scalp biopsy in several patients. Scalp clonality was compared across normal scalp (n=4), patchy alopecia areata scalp (n=8), and alopecia totalis/universalis scalp (n=8). RNA was extracted with the PAXgene miRNA kit for fixed scalp, the miRNeasy kit for PBMCs, and the RNeasy kit for mouse skin. TCRbeta CDR3 regions were amplified by immunoSEQ multiplex PCR using 35 Vbeta forward and 13 Jbeta reverse primers. Beyond this particular receptor, the publication reports: Scalp TCR repertoire analysis is complicated because resident alphabeta T cells in normal human skin are also sequenced, whereas mouse skin is dominated by gammadelta T cells. Compared with normal scalp, lesional scalp had higher clonality and more expanded CD8+ clones, particularly in alopecia totalis/universalis, a pattern that suggests antigenic drive. Compared with mice, TCR sequences shared between patients were less clear, possibly partly because of HLA diversity across the patient population.

The time point label, as the study defines it: baseline before oral tofacitinib. Lesional scalp punch biopsies and peripheral blood were obtained from alopecia areata patients. PBMCs were separated by density centrifugation and stained for CD3, CD4 and CD8, after which CD4+ and CD8+ T cells were sorted on a FACSAria. The library came from the immunoSEQ multiplex PCR assay. RNA was extracted from all samples and reverse transcribed into cDNA as template for TCR sequencing. SuperScript III was used to make first-strand cDNA, primed with a 2:1 mix of oligo-dT and random hexamers. A synthetic immune receptor repertoire was used to gauge amplification bias, and whatever bias remained was removed computationally. The authors processed their data as follows. Raw reads were preprocessed for error removal, and CDR3 was defined according to IMGT conventions as running from the conserved cysteine to phenylalanine. Clonality was computed as 1 minus the Shannon entropy, with the entropy normalized by log2 of the number of productive unique TCRs. Whether scalp clones were CD4 or CD8 was inferred by matching scalp TCRbeta sequences against CD4 and CD8 repertoires sorted from blood. Drawn from immuneACCESS, this table holds only the in-frame rearrangements with V and J called that TCRdb kept. Clones are partly lost; checked studies trace under half to an unresolved V gene and leave the rest unexplained. The DNA was the basis for D and trimming; V, J and clone size are from that table. This sample gives hundreds of thousands of clones in total; less than 80% of them show up just once. The ten most abundant clones make up around 1.2% of the sample.

V is shortened by 4 bases, J by 5 bases, and the region joining them spans 9 bases. The germline V gene supplies CDR1 SQVTM and CDR2 ANQGSEA. The CDR3 starts with the cysteine, ends with the phenylalanine, and has 12 residues. The DNA shown is the 36-base CDR3, in frame from base 1. This sample comprised CD4+ T cells sorted from blood, obtained at week 0. This sequence originates from a human donor with alopecia areata. The sequence joins TRBV29-1 to TRBJ2-1, with no confidently assigned D gene. The DNA reads TGCAGCGTTGCCAGGACCGACAATGAGCAGTTCTTC. Its protein reads: CSVARTDNEQFF.